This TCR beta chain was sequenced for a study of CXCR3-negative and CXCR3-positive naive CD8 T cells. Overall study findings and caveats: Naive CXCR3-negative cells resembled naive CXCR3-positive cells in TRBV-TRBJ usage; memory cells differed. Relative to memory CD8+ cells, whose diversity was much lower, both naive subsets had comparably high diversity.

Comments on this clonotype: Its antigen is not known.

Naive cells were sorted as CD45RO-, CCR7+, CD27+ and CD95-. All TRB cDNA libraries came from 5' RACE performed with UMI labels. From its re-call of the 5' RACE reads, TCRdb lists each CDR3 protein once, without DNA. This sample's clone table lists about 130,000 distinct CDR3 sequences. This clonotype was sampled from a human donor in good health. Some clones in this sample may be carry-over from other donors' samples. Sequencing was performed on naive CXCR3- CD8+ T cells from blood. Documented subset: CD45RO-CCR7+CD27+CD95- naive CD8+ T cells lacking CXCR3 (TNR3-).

CDR3 in amino acids: CASSSIQGGRRELFF. The chain recombines TRBV11-2 with TRBJ2-2; lacking DNA, the TRBD1 call made by TCRdb goes unchecked. Looked up from germline, CDR1 is SGHAT and CDR2 is FQNNGV. The CDR3 contains 15 residues. Looking up the rest from reference TRBV11-2 and TRBJ2-2 gives the full variable domain: EAGVAQSPRYKIIEKRQSVAFWCNPISGHATLYWYQQILGQGPKLLIQFQNNGVVDDSQLPKDRFSAERLKGVDSTLKIQPAKLEDSAVYLCASSSIQGGRRELFFGEGSRLTVL.